Reported below is one T cell receptor beta chain. The table lists this clone with a few counts. No cognate antigen has been identified for it. Base-call qualities are not available, and no considerably larger clone is one nucleotide away. The collaborating institutions used their own protocols to collect whole blood in K2EDTA tubes. For TCRbeta analysis, collaborators shipped samples as frozen whole blood, isolated PBMCs, or DNA extracted from either of those sample types. Via the germline V gene, CDR1 is MGHRA and CDR2 YSYEKL. V drops 4 bases and J drops 8 bases, leaving 17 bases in between. Reading from cysteine to phenylalanine, the CDR3 counts 14 amino acids. Left in the record is the CDR3 DNA by itself, 42 bases read in frame from the first base. TCRbeta CDR3 regions were amplified from genomic DNA using the immunoSEQ Assay, a bias-controlled multiplex PCR. Turning to the authors' computational methods: Nucleated cell counts per sample were estimated from amplification of reference gene primers within the assay. Sequence reads were collapsed and filtered to measure the absolute abundance of every unique TCRbeta CDR3 rearrangement. Productive Simpson clonality was computed per sample as the square root of Simpson's diversity index over productive rearrangements. TCRdb re-hosts the immuneACCESS table, in-frame sequences only. Its copies lack some clones; in the studies checked, an unresolved V gene accounts for under half of them, and the cause for the rest is not known. The V and J calls and clone size are taken from that table; D and trimming were inferred from the DNA. The sample table shows roughly 180,000 clones, and 60% to 80% are seen once. The ten biggest clones cover 17% of the sample.

This sample was included in a study of blood T cell repertoires in COVID-19 (dated by TCRdb to the early 2020s). In the study overall: The collaborator samples originated in the United States, Italy and Spain and spanned the acute and convalescent phases of COVID-19. The material from the prospective study consisted of cDNA or gDNA derived from T cells, B-cell-depleted T cells, or PBMCs. The dataset comprised deeply sampled blood TCRbeta repertoires from subjects exposed to, actively infected with, or recovered from COVID-19. A freely available public database, intended as a resource for researchers studying the immune response to SARS-CoV-2, is where the repertoires were released. Samples were obtained from the ongoing ImmuneRACE study (first 160 participants) and from 1,254 subjects provided by 6 global collaborators. Sample metadata almost always included a de-identified subject ID, COVID-19 status, age in years and sex. Where available, HLA class I and class II types were obtained from metadata supplied by the sample provider rather than from assay-based typing. Here is what the overall study found, with its caveats: How much clinical and demographic metadata was included differed by source and by participant, and the metadata was provided uncurated.

Material for sequencing was peripheral blood. In this chain, TRBV4-1 is recombined with TRBJ1-1; tentative D gene TRBD1, with 6 bases matching. The origin of this receptor is a man between 60 and 75 years old with active or convalescent COVID-19. Read as DNA, the sequence is TGCGCCAGCAGCCCAACGGAAAACAGGGACGAAGCTTTCTTT. This translates into CASSPTENRDEAFF.